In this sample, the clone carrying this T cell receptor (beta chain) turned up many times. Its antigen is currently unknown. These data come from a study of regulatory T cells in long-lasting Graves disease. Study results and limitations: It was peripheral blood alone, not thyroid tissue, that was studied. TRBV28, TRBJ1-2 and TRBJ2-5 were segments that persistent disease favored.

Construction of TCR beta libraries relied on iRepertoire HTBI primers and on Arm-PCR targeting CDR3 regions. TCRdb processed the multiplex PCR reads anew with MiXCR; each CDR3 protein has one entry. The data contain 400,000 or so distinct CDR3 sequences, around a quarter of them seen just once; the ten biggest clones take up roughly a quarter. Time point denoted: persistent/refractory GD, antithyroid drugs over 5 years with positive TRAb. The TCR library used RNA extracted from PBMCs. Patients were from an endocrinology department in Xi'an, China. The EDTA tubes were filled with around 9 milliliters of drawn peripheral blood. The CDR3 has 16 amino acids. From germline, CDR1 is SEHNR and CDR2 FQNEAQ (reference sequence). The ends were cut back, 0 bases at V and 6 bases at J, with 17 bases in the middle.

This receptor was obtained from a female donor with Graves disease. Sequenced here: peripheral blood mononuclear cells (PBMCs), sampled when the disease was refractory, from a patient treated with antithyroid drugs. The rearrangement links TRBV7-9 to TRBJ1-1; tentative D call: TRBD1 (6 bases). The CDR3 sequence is CASSLAQPGAVAEAFF. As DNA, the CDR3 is TGTGCCAGCAGCTTAGCGCAACCGGGGGCGGTTGCTGAAGCTTTCTTT.